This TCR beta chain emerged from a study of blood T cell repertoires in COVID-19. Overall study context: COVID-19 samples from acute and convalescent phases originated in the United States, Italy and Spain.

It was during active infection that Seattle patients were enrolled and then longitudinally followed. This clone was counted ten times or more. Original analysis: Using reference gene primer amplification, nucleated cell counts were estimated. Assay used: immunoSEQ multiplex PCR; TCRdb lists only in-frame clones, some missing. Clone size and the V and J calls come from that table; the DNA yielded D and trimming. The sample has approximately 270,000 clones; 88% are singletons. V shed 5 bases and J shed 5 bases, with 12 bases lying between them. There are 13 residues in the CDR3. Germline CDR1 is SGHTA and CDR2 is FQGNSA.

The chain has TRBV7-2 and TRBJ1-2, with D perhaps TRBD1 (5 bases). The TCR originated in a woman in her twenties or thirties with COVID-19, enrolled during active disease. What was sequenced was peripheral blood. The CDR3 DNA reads TGTGCCAGCAGCCTCCAGCGGGGGTATGGCTACACCTTC. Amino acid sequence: CASSLQRGYGYTF. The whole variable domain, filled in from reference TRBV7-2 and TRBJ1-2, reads GAGVSQSPSNKVTEKGKDVELRCDPISGHTALYWYRQSLGQGLEFLIYFQGNSAPDKSGLPSDRFSAERTGGSVSTLTIQRTQQEDSAVYLCASSLQRGYGYTFGSGTRLTVV.